Listed below are T cell receptor beta chains from one sample, sequenced in a study of metastatic and nonmetastatic thyroid tumors. TCRdb redid the clone calls on the PCR reads using MiXCR. Of approximately 7,900 clones in the sample, 25% to 30% are singletons; the top ten hold more than 20%. Sequences were obtained from adjacent normal tissue. The receptors shown here come from a male donor with papillary thyroid cancer or a benign thyroid nodule (not recorded which). Some clones in this sample may be carry-over from other donors' samples. CDR3s include the opening cysteine and the closing phenylalanine or tryptophan. The order of the fields is J gene, V gene, D gene, clone size, CDR3 protein, CDR3 DNA. The D gene is left open where the match is weak. Some rows mark clone size as missing; the rest say once, few, many or name a class of expanded clone.

TRBJ2-7 | TRBV7-2 | . | . | CASSPGALQEQYF | TGTGCCAGCAGCCCAGGGGCATTACAAGAGCAGTACTTC
TRBJ1-2 | TRBV20-1 | . | . | CSARDRFGVYGYTF | TGCAGTGCTAGAGATCGGTTCGGGGTCTATGGCTACACCTTC
TRBJ2-1 | TRBV20-1 | TRBD2 | . | CSARGTSVGNEQFF | TGCAGTGCTAGAGGGACTAGCGTCGGCAATGAGCAGTTCTTC
TRBJ2-5 | TRBV29-1 | . | few | CSVGPTSGETQYF | TGCAGCGTTGGTCCCACCTCGGGGGAGACCCAGTACTTC
TRBJ2-7 | TRBV4-3 | . | few | CASSQDLGGTSQQYF | TGCGCCAGCAGCCAAGATCTGGGCGGGACCTCCCAGCAGTACTTC
TRBJ1-2 | TRBV25-1 | . | medium-sized | CASSESGQSYGYTF | TGTGCCAGCAGTGAATCCGGACAGAGTTATGGCTACACCTTC
TRBJ2-2 | TRBV6-5 | . | medium-sized | CASSYSGTGELFF | TGTGCCAGCAGTTACTCGGGCACCGGGGAGCTGTTTTTT
TRBJ1-1 | TRBV6-1 | TRBD1 | few | CASSETGGWTEAFF | TGCGCCAGCAGTGAAACAGGGGGCTGGACTGAAGCTTTCTTC
TRBJ2-7 | TRBV11-2 | . | few | CASSPRPLPYGEQYF | TGTGCCAGCAGCCCGCGACCATTACCCTACGGCGAGCAGTACTTC
TRBJ1-6 | TRBV6-1 | TRBD1 | few | CASRDDRGDSPLHF | TGTGCCAGCAGGGACGACAGGGGCGATTCACCCCTCCACTTT
TRBJ1-5 | TRBV4-1 | . | few | CASSVSGTAFNQPQHF | TGCGCCAGCAGCGTGTCGGGAACTGCTTTTAATCAGCCCCAGCATTTT
TRBJ1-2 | TRBV7-9 | TRBD1 | . | CARTLRDRSYTF | TGTGCCAGGACCTTAAGGGACAGGAGCTACACATTC
TRBJ2-2 | TRBV3-1 | TRBD1 | many | CASSQYRDRSKTGELFF | TGTGCCAGCAGCCAATATAGGGACAGGTCAAAAACCGGGGAGCTGTTTTTT
TRBJ2-2 | TRBV27 | . | few | CASSVDCSGEVCF | TGTGCCAGCAGTGTCGATTGTTCCGGGGAGGTGTGTTTT
TRBJ1-1 | TRBV25-1 | TRBD1 | medium-sized | CASNHETGMDTEAFF | TGTGCCAGCAATCACGAGACAGGGATGGACACTGAAGCTTTCTTT
TRBJ1-2 | TRBV11-3 | . | few | CASSYYSGTRDYGYTF | TGTGCCAGCAGTTATTACTCCGGGACCAGGGACTATGGCTACACCTTC
TRBJ1-2 | TRBV10-3 | TRBD1 | . | CATSEGTGGLYGYTF | TGTGCCACCAGTGAGGGGACAGGGGGCCTTTATGGCTACACCTTC